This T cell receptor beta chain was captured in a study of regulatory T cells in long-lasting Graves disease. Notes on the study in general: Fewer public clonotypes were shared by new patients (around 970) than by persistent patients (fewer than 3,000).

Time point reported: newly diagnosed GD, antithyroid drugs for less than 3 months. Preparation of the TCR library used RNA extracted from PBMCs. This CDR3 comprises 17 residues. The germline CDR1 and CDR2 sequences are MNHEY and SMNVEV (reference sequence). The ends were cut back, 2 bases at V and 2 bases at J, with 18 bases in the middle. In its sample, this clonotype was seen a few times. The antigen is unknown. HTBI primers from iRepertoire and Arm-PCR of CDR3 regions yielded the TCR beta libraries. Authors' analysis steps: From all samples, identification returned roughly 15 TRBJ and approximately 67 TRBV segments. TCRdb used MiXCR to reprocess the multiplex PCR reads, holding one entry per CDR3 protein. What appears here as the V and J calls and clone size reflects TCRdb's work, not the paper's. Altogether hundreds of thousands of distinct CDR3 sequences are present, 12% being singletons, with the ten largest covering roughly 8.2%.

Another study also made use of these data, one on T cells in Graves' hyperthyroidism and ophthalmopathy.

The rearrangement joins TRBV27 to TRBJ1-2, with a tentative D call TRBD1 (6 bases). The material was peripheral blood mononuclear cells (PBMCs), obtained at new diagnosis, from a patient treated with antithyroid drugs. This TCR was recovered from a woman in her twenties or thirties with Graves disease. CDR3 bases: TGTGCCAGCAGTTTAAAAAGGGCAGGGGCGACGAACTATGGCTACACCTTC. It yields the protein CASSLKRAGATNYGYTF.